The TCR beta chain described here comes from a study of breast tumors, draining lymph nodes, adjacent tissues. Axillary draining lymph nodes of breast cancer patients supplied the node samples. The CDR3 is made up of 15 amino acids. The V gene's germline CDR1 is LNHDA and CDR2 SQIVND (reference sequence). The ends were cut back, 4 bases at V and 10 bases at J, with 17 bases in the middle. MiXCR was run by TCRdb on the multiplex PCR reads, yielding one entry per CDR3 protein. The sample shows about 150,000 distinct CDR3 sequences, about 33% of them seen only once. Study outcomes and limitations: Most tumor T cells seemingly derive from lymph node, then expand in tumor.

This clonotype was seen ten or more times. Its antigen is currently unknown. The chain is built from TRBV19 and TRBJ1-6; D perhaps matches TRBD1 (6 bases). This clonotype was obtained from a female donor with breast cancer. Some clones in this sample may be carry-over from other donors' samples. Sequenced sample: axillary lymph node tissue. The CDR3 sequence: CASSTQGNNGSPLHF. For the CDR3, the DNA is TGTGCCAGTAGTACCCAGGGGAATAATGGCTCACCCCTCCACTTT.